These 27 T cell receptor beta chains share one sample of origin, sequenced in a study of CD8 T cells in Susac syndrome (dated by TCRdb to about 2019). Receptor libraries were prepared by the immunoSEQ multiplex PCR assay. RNA was extracted with the RNeasy kit and 0.5 to 1 ug was reverse transcribed using random hexamers. TCRdb handled the public reads itself, with Q25 trimming in fastp and clone calling in MiXCR, and kept productive beta chains. Each entry is one CDR3 protein sequence, shown with its most common DNA and genes. The table for this sample lists some 140,000 distinct CDR3 sequences; 65% to 90% of them were counted only once. The top ten clones comprise more than 0.5% of the sample. The sequencing input was CD8+ T cells from PBMCs. The receptor source for this set is a human donor with multiple sclerosis.

The chain employs TRBV9 and TRBJ1-4; D is unresolved. CDR1 is SGDLS and CDR2 is YYNGEE in the germline V gene. V dropped 0 bases and J dropped 12 bases, with 6 bases sitting between them. The CDR3 has 11 residues. Here the CDR3 DNA reads TGTGCCAGCAGCGTAGGAGATGAACTGTTTTTT. This sequence encodes CASSVGDELFF. Looking up the rest from reference TRBV9 and TRBJ1-4 gives the full variable domain: DSGVTQTPKHLITATGQRVTLRCSPRSGDLSVYWYQQSLDQGLQFLIQYYNGEERAKGNILERFSAQQFPDLHSELNLSSLELGDSALYFCASSVGDELFFGSGTQLSVL.

A note on this clonotype: This CDR3 fails to terminate in the conserved phenylalanine or tryptophan, so it likely reflects a read error. The CDR3 reads CASSDQGDSEKLFL. The DNA for the CDR3 is TGTGCCAGCAGTGACCAGGGGGACTCTGAAAAACTGTTTCTT. The chain combines TRBV6-5 with TRBJ1-4, with 7 positions matching TRBD1. The junction had 7 bases not matched to a gene; V was cut back by 5 bases and J by 7 bases. Germline V gene sequence: CDR1 MNHEY, CDR2 SVGAGI. CDR3 length: 14 amino acids.

The chain is built from TRBV29-1 and TRBJ1-2; D not certain. This CDR3 has 13 amino acids. Deletions cut 0 bases from V and 5 bases from J, with 10 bases between. CDR1 and CDR2 (germline): SQVTM, ANQGSEA. In DNA form, the CDR3 reads TGCAGCGTTGAAGAGGGGATGGCATATGGCTACACCTTC. It is translated as CSVEEGMAYGYTF.

This clonotype was seen once. Here the CDR3 DNA reads TGTGCCAGCAGTGTCGGGGCAGGGACAGGAAACCAGCCCCAGCATTTT. This encodes CASSVGAGTGNQPQHF. V and J are TRBV2 and TRBJ1-5; 8 nucleotides agree with TRBD1. The ends lost 4 bases at V and 7 bases at J; junction bases unmatched: 12. The length of the CDR3 is 16 residues. Germline-derived CDR1 and CDR2 are SNHLY and FYNNEI.

As DNA, the CDR3 is TGTGCCAGCAGGGGAGGGGTTTTCAACTATGGCTACACCTTC. Protein product: CASRGGVFNYGYTF. The chain links TRBV12-3 or TRBV12-4 to TRBJ1-2, with D perhaps TRBD1 (5 bases). Trimming took off 6 bases at V and 2 bases at J, with 13 bases between the two ends. The CDR3 runs to 14 residues.

The chain joins TRBV12-3 or TRBV12-4 to TRBJ1-6; possibly TRBD1 for D (5 bases). V was pared by 4 bases and J by 0 bases, with 16 bases between. There are 18 residues in the CDR3. The CDR3 nucleotides read TGTGCCAGCAGTTGGGGGGTTCCCCCGAGCTCCTATAATTCACCCCTCCACTTT. Translated, it gives CASSWGVPPSSYNSPLHF.

The gene calls are TRBV4-1 and TRBJ2-4; D is perhaps TRBD1 (6 bases). The V end lost 3 bases, the J end lost 2 bases, and 17 bases lay between the germline ends. The CDR3 is 17 amino acids. CDR1 and CDR2 from the germline V gene are MGHRA and YSYEKL. In DNA form, the CDR3 reads TGCGCCAGCAGCCACGTTCGGGACACACTAACCAAAAACATTCAGTACTTC. It yields the protein CASSHVRDTLTKNIQYF.

CDR3 amino acids: CASSGDRGDYGYTF. The DNA of the CDR3 is TGTGCCAGCAGTGGGGACAGGGGTGACTATGGCTACACCTTC. The chain carries TRBV27 and TRBJ1-2; 10 nucleotides agree with TRBD1. In germline, CDR1 is MNHEY, CDR2 SMNVEV (reference sequence). The CDR3 is 14 amino acids. V gave up 5 bases and J gave up 3 bases; unmatched junction bases: 3.

This chain uses TRBV28 with TRBJ2-3, with 11 bases lining up with TRBD2. The germline V gene has CDR1 MDHEN and CDR2 SYDVKM. The CDR3 is 17 residues long. The J segment lost 2 bases and the V segment lost 3 bases, leaving 7 bases of the junction unmatched. The CDR3 is CASSLLGLADFTDTQYF. The CDR3, as DNA: TGTGCCAGCAGTTTGTTGGGACTAGCGGATTTCACAGATACGCAGTATTTT.

The chain recombines TRBV27 with TRBJ2-7; D tentatively reads TRBD1 or TRBD2 (5 bases each). CDR1 is MNHEY and CDR2 is SMNVEV in the germline V gene (reference sequence). V lost 5 bases, J lost 4 bases, and 15 bases lay in between. The CDR3 is 14 amino acids. The CDR3 DNA sequence: TGTGCCAGCAGTCCTCGGGACGGACTTTACGAGCAGTACGTC. This gives the protein CASSPRDGLYEQYV.

The chain employs TRBV4-2 and TRBJ2-1; D call uncertain. CDR3 length: 12 amino acids. Per germline, CDR1 LGHNA and CDR2 YNFKEQ. Trimming took 2 bases from V and 9 from J, leaving 8 bases between them. The CDR3 loop reads CASSQQSGEQFF. The DNA for the CDR3 is TGTGCCAGCAGCCAACAATCCGGTGAGCAGTTCTTC.

This rearrangement joins TRBV5-5 to TRBJ2-5; possibly TRBD1 for D (6 bases). The V end was cut by 0 bases, the J end by 11 bases, with 11 bases between. Germline CDR1 SGHKS, CDR2 YYEKEE (reference sequence). The CDR3 has 12 amino acids. CDR3 DNA sequence: TGTGCCAGCAGCTTGGGGACAGCTCCTCAGTACTTC. It is translated as CASSLGTAPQYF.

J is TRBJ1-2 and V is TRBV19; D possibly corresponds to TRBD1 (6 bases). Germline CDR1 reads LNHDA; CDR2 reads SQIVND (reference sequence). Trimming removed 8 bases from V and 13 bases from J, with 26 bases in between. The CDR3 length is 14 residues. In DNA, the CDR3 is TGTGCCAGTCGGCTTGGGGGGGCGGACCCGCTGGCCACCTTC. Translated: CASRLGGADPLATF.

The gene calls are TRBV2 and TRBJ2-2; tentative D call: TRBD1 (5 bases). Germline CDR1 and CDR2: SNHLY and FYNNEI. V was shortened by 3 bases and J by 1 base, with 12 bases between the two germline ends. The CDR3 length is 16 residues. The CDR3 loop reads CASSDPVGLNTGELFF. The DNA for the CDR3 is TGTGCCAGCAGTGACCCCGTGGGGCTGAACACCGGGGAGCTGTTTTTT.

In its sample, this clonotype was seen a few times. The rearrangement uses TRBV11-2 and TRBJ1-1, with no clear D. CDR1 is SGHAT, CDR2 FQNNGV, per germline. This CDR3 has 12 amino acids. V was clipped by 1 base and J by 6 bases, with 6 bases between them. This CDR3 is CASSLGGPEAFF. The CDR3 nucleotides are TGTGCCAGCAGCTTAGGAGGTCCTGAAGCTTTCTTT.

The chain links TRBV2 to TRBJ2-1; 9 nucleotides match TRBD2. The CDR3 is 17 amino acids. J lost 7 bases, V lost 8 bases, and 18 bases had no gene match. CDR1 and CDR2 from the germline V gene are SNHLY and FYNNEI. The DNA of the CDR3 is TGTGCCAGCTCCAGTCCGGGCGGGGGGGACCGAAGGAATGAGCAGTTCTTC. It codes for CASSSPGGGDRRNEQFF. The full variable domain, rest sourced from reference TRBV2 and TRBJ2-1, is EPEVTQTPSHQVTQMGQEVILRCVPISNHLYFYWYRQILGQKVEFLVSFYNNEISEKSEIFDDQFSVERPDGSNFTLKIRSTKLEDSAMYFCASSSPGGGDRRNEQFFGPGTRLTVL.

The chain is built from TRBV6-1 and TRBJ1-5; a possible D gene is TRBD1 (5 bases). The CDR3 has 14 amino acids. Germline V CDR1 and CDR2: MNHNS, SASEGT. With 6 bases removed from V and 0 bases from J, the gap between germline ends came to 9 bases. Here the CDR3 DNA reads TGTGCCAGCAGGTCGACAGATAGCAATCAGCCCCAGCATTTT. As protein: CASRSTDSNQPQHF.

The chain recombines TRBV27 with TRBJ2-7, with 8 bases that match TRBD1. V was clipped by 6 bases and J by 5 bases; unmatched bases: 9. In germline, CDR1 is MNHEY, CDR2 SMNVEV (reference sequence). The CDR3 consists of 14 residues. The CDR3 here is CASRLAGGADEQYV. CDR3 sequence (DNA): TGTGCCAGCAGATTGGCAGGGGGCGCGGACGAGCAGTACGTC.

The chain joins TRBV2 to TRBJ1-1; 7 positions agree with TRBD1. The CDR3 is made up of 14 amino acids. With V trimmed by 5 bases and J by 0 bases, 3 bases remained unmatched. Germline V gene sequence: CDR1 SNHLY, CDR2 FYNNEI. CDR3 amino acids: CASSLGQLNTEAFF. DNA for the CDR3: TGTGCCAGCAGTCTGGGACAGTTGAACACTGAAGCTTTCTTT.

For this clonotype: The junction shows a germline mismatch at one end, possibly a read error. The V gene is TRBV12-3 or TRBV12-4, the J gene TRBJ1-5; 10 nucleotides match TRBD1. This CDR3 contains 17 residues. The CDR3 nucleotides read TGTGCCAGCAGCTTAGGAGGGACAGGGGCCTTTTTGCAGCCCCAGCATTTT. It codes for CASSLGGTGAFLQPQHF.

This chain connects TRBV27 to TRBJ1-2, with D unclear. Germline CDR1 reads MNHEY; CDR2 reads SMNVEV (reference sequence). Trimming removed 5 bases at V and 3 bases at J, with 22 bases between. The CDR3 sequence is 17 residues long. CDR3 coding DNA: TGTGCCAGCAGTCCTTACGCGAGCACCCTTGGGGACTATGGCTACACCTTC. Translation: CASSPYASTLGDYGYTF.

V is TRBV19 and J is TRBJ1-1; unclear D gene. This CDR3 region has 12 residues. CDR1 and CDR2 from the germline V gene are LNHDA and SQIVND (reference sequence). The ends were cut back, 9 bases at V and 5 bases at J, with 13 bases in the middle. The CDR3 sequence: CASAFRGTEAFF. The CDR3 nucleotides read TGTGCCAGCGCTTTCCGGGGAACTGAAGCTTTCTTT.

This chain uses TRBV5-1 with TRBJ2-7; tentatively, D is TRBD2 (7 bases). The germline V gene encodes CDR1 SGHRS and CDR2 YFSETQ. This CDR3 region has 15 residues. V was shortened by 4 bases and J by 0 bases, with 14 bases between the two germline ends. In nucleotides, the CDR3 is TGCGCCAGCAGCGGGGGGGCATTGGTCTCCTACGAGCAGTACTTC. This translates into CASSGGALVSYEQYF.

The chain uses TRBV15 and TRBJ2-6; D call uncertain. This CDR3 spans 15 amino acids. Germline V gives CDR1 LNHNV, CDR2 YYDKDF (reference sequence). V was pared by 6 bases and J by 3 bases, with 12 bases between. CDR3 loop: CATRKRWGGANVLTF. The CDR3 coding sequence is TGTGCCACCAGGAAGAGATGGGGTGGGGCCAACGTCCTGACTTTC.

This sequence joins TRBV6-2 or TRBV6-3 and TRBJ2-1, with TRBD2 identical over 7 bases. V was clipped by 6 bases and J by 8 bases; unmatched bases: 7. CDR1 and CDR2 (germline): MNHEY, SVGEGT. The CDR3 sequence is 13 residues long. The CDR3 spells CASSHSGGYEQFF. CDR3 DNA: TGTGCCAGCAGCCACTCGGGGGGTTATGAGCAGTTCTTC.

The chain couples TRBV5-6 to TRBJ2-1; possibly TRBD1 or TRBD2 for D (5 bases each). The V and J ends lost 4 bases and 6 bases respectively, with 14 bases between them. The CDR3 consists of 14 residues. Germline-derived CDR1 and CDR2 are SGHDT and YYEEEE. The CDR3 bases are TGTGCCAGCAGCCCGGGACCGGTCCTCAATGAGCAGTTCTTC. It encodes CASSPGPVLNEQFF.

The chain recombines TRBV28 with TRBJ2-5; D is unclear. In germline, CDR1 is MDHEN, CDR2 SYDVKM. Trimming removed 3 bases at V and 5 bases at J, with 16 bases between. There are 15 residues in the CDR3. The CDR3: CASSFGEKGYETQYF. In DNA, the CDR3 is TGTGCCAGCAGTTTCGGCGAAAAGGGTTACGAGACCCAGTACTTC.